The 30 T cell receptor beta chains given below trace back to one sample, sequenced in a study of blood T cells in healthy people across ages. For the second PCR, which ran for about 6 to 11 cycles, a sample-barcoded 5' primer and a J-beta primer mix were used. TCRdb independently ran MiXCR on the 5' RACE reads; one entry per CDR3 protein. The sample lists more than 900,000 distinct CDR3 sequences, roughly 24% occurring once. The data were also submitted as part of a second study, on T cells of mothers and their children.

The specimen was blood. These receptors were collected from a girl aged 2-10 years in good health.

This clonotype was detected only a few times. The gene calls are TRBV20-1 and TRBJ2-5; TRBD2 matches at 10 bases. V trimming: 3 bases; J trimming: 2 bases; junction bases outside the gene matches: 6. The length of the CDR3 is 15 residues. CDR1 is DFQATT and CDR2 is SNEGSKA in the germline V gene (reference sequence). The CDR3 DNA sequence: TGCAGTGCTAGGGATAGCGGGGGGCCGCAAGAGACCCAGTACTTC. This codes for CSARDSGGPQETQYF.

This clonotype has just a few counts. The V call is TRBV7-3, the J call TRBJ2-7, with 13 bases identical to TRBD2. The CDR3 spans 18 residues. Germline CDR1 reads SGHTA; CDR2 reads FQGTGA. V was pared by 4 bases and J by 4 bases, with 13 bases of the junction left unmatched. CDR3 residues: CASSSPTSGRQLLYEQYF. DNA for the CDR3: TGTGCCAGCAGCTCCCCGACTAGCGGGAGGCAATTGTTGTACGAGCAGTACTTC. Full variable domain (missing parts from reference TRBV7-3 and TRBJ2-7): GAGVSQTPSNKVTEKGKYVELRCDPISGHTALYWYRQSLGQGPEFLIYFQGTGAADDSGLPNDRFFAVRPEGSVSTLKIQRTERGDSAVYLCASSSPTSGRQLLYEQYFGPGTRLTVT.

The CDR3 reads CSATKPLAGTYNEQFF. CDR3 bases: TGCAGTGCTACAAAACCACTAGCGGGAACCTACAATGAGCAGTTCTTC. V and J are TRBV20-1 and TRBJ2-1; 10 nucleotides align to TRBD2. V gave up 4 bases and J gave up 2 bases; unmatched junction bases: 8. CDR1 is DFQATT and CDR2 is SNEGSKA in the germline V gene (reference sequence). The CDR3 consists of 16 residues.

This clonotype was detected a few times. The chain combines TRBV11-2 with TRBJ2-5; D is uncertain. The J call may not be correct, given that the DNA end is closer to TRBJ2-1. From germline, CDR1 is SGHAT and CDR2 FQNNGV. The CDR3 is made up of 13 amino acids. CDR3 residues: CASSLLREGEQFF. The CDR3 nucleotides read TGTGCCAGCAGCTTACTTCGAGAAGGAGAGCAGTTCTTC.

CDR3 protein: CASSPPSVWGYTF. The DNA for the CDR3 is TGTGCCAGCAGCCCTCCCTCCGTGTGGGGCTACACCTTC. The gene calls are TRBV7-2 and TRBJ1-2; D gene ambiguous. V lost 5 bases to trimming and J lost 8 bases, with 15 bases between them. The CDR3 extends over 13 amino acids. Germline V gene sequence: CDR1 SGHTA, CDR2 FQGNSA.

The chain joins TRBV27 to TRBJ2-7, with TRBD1 matching 8 bases. From germline, CDR1 is MNHEY and CDR2 SMNVEV (reference sequence). After removal of 5 bases from V and 3 bases from J, the junction contained 6 bases not matched to a gene. CDR3 size: 14 residues. The CDR3: CASSPPGQVYEQYF. Here the CDR3 DNA reads TGTGCCAGCAGTCCCCCGGGACAGGTCTACGAGCAGTACTTC.

This clonotype was seen a handful of times. The rearrangement uses TRBV6-1 and TRBJ1-5, with a possible D match to TRBD1 (5 bases). V lost 6 bases, J lost 6 bases, and 9 bases lay in between. CDR3 length: 12 amino acids. Germline V CDR1 and CDR2: MNHNS, SASEGT. Here the CDR3 reads CASRGLLQPQHF. The CDR3 nucleotides read TGTGCCAGCAGGGGACTCCTTCAGCCCCAGCATTTT.

Only a few counts were recorded for this clonotype. The genes are TRBV7-9 and TRBJ1-1; a possible D gene is TRBD1 (6 bases). Trimming cost V 5 bases and J 10 bases, with 14 bases left between them. Germline assignment: CDR1 SEHNR and CDR2 FQNEAQ (reference sequence). The length of the CDR3 is 12 residues. The CDR3 here is CASSVQGRGAFF. The CDR3 nucleotides are TGTGCCAGCAGCGTACAGGGACGGGGAGCTTTCTTT.

This sequence joins TRBV10-3 and TRBJ2-1; D not certain. Per the germline V gene, CDR1 is ENHRY and CDR2 is SYGVKD. The CDR3 extends over 12 amino acids. Trimming removed 6 bases at V and 10 bases at J, with 13 bases between. CDR3 coding DNA: TGTGCCATCAGCGATACCTTAAGAGAGCAGTTCTTC. This gives the protein CAISDTLREQFF.

The genes are TRBV9 and TRBJ2-5; 8 bases agree with TRBD2. V lost 4 bases to trimming and J lost 4 bases; unmatched junction nucleotides: 9. Germline V gene data show CDR1 as SGDLS and CDR2 as YYNGEE. CDR3 size: 15 residues. CDR3 loop: CASSPHSGEPETQYF. DNA of the CDR3: TGTGCCAGCAGCCCCCATAGCGGGGAGCCAGAGACCCAGTACTTC.

This chain links TRBV9 with TRBJ1-2, with 8 bases fitting TRBD1. Trimming cost V 4 bases and J 2 bases; bases outside gene matches: 13. This CDR3 is 17 amino acids long. Per germline, CDR1 SGDLS and CDR2 YYNGEE. The CDR3 coding sequence is TGTGCCAGCAGCACCGATCCCGGGACAGGCTTAAACTATGGCTACACCTTC. Its protein product is CASSTDPGTGLNYGYTF.

The DNA for the CDR3 is TGCGCCAGCAGCCAGGACAGTTATTCACCCCTCCACTTT. Encoded protein: CASSQDSYSPLHF. The V and J genes are TRBV5-1 and TRBJ1-6; possibly TRBD1 for D (6 bases). CDR3 length: 13 amino acids. In germline, CDR1 is SGHRS, CDR2 YFSETQ. The V end lost 4 bases, the J end lost 8 bases, and 10 bases lay between the germline ends.

The gene calls are TRBV3-1 and TRBJ1-2; D gene ambiguous. The CDR3 is 14 amino acids. With 4 bases removed from V and 4 bases from J, the gap between germline ends came to 13 bases. Per the germline V gene, CDR1 is LGHDT and CDR2 is YNNKEL (reference sequence). The CDR3 is CASSPFSGGYGYTF. CDR3 coding DNA: TGTGCCAGCAGCCCCTTTTCGGGCGGCTATGGCTACACCTTC.

The chain has TRBV4-1 and TRBJ2-4; D gene unclear. The CDR3 covers 13 residues. From germline, CDR1 is MGHRA and CDR2 YSYEKL. V dropped 10 bases and J dropped 3 bases, with 13 bases sitting between them. The CDR3 sequence is CATSGLGKNIQYF. The DNA for the CDR3 is TGCGCCACTAGTGGTTTAGGCAAAAACATTCAGTACTTC.

The CDR3 DNA is TGTGCCAGCAGTTTAACCCCCCGGGGGCGAAACTACGAGCAGTACTTC. Protein: CASSLTPRGRNYEQYF. The chain joins TRBV28 to TRBJ2-7; TRBD1 or TRBD2 may be the D gene (6 bases each). The germline gives CDR1 MDHEN, CDR2 SYDVKM. The length of the CDR3 is 16 residues. Trimming left V 2 bases short and J 3 bases short, with 17 bases between.

For this clonotype: The conserved final phenylalanine or tryptophan is absent from the CDR3, which likely points to a read error. This sequence joins TRBV7-9 and TRBJ2-4; either TRBD1 or TRBD2 may fit D (5 bases each). This CDR3 is 16 amino acids long. The V end lost 5 bases, the J end lost 6 bases, and 20 bases lay between the germline ends. The V gene's germline CDR1 is SEHNR and CDR2 FQNEAQ (reference sequence). CDR3 residues: CASSGQGPTTLNIQYL. For the CDR3, the DNA is TGTGCCAGCAGCGGGCAGGGACCGACAACACTAAACATTCAGTACCTC.

The V call is TRBV10-3, the J call TRBJ2-7; D might be TRBD2 (6 bases). The CDR3 length is 16 residues. The germline V gene encodes CDR1 ENHRY and CDR2 SYGVKD. V lost 3 bases and J 6 bases, leaving 21 bases between the germline ends. DNA for the CDR3: TGTGCCATCAGTGATCCGGCCCTGGGTCGAGCGGGCGAGCAGTACTTC. Amino acid sequence: CAISDPALGRAGEQYF.

In this sample, this clonotype turned up a few times. The chain couples TRBV20-1 to TRBJ1-6; 10 bases agree with TRBD1. The CDR3 consists of 16 residues. The ends lost 6 bases at V and 1 base at J; junction bases unmatched: 6. The germline V gene encodes CDR1 DFQATT and CDR2 SNEGSKA (reference sequence). The CDR3 coding sequence is TGCAGTGCCTTAAGGACAGGGGGGTCCTATAATTCACCCCTCCACTTT. Translated, it gives CSALRTGGSYNSPLHF.

J is TRBJ2-5 and V is TRBV28, with 12 bases aligning to TRBD2. The DNA end is a closer match to TRBJ2-7, so the J assignment may be wrong. The length of the CDR3 is 16 residues. Germline V gene sequence: CDR1 MDHEN, CDR2 SYDVKM. CDR3 in amino acids: CASSPGLAGLSYEQYF. CDR3 nucleotide sequence: TGTGCCAGCAGTCCCGGACTAGCGGGGCTATCTTACGAGCAGTACTTC.

Only a few counts were recorded for this clonotype. The rearrangement joins TRBV29-1 to TRBJ1-1; D call uncertain. This CDR3 is 10 amino acids long. The V end lost 5 bases, the J end lost 5 bases, and 6 bases lay between the germline ends. Germline loops: CDR1 SQVTM, CDR2 ANQGSEA. The CDR3 DNA sequence: TGCAGCGTTAGAGGTACTGAAGCTTTCTTT. It yields the protein CSVRGTEAFF.

The chain has TRBV5-1 and TRBJ2-5; unclear D gene. CDR1 is SGHRS and CDR2 is YFSETQ in the germline V gene. V shed 0 bases and J shed 4 bases, with 13 bases lying between them. The CDR3 contains 15 residues. DNA of the CDR3: TGCGCCAGCAGCTTGGACTATTACGGTGGAGAGACCCAGTACTTC. Encoded protein: CASSLDYYGGETQYF. The variable domain in full, with the rest retrieved from reference TRBV5-1 and TRBJ2-5, is KAGVTQTPRYLIKTRGQQVTLSCSPISGHRSVSWYQQTPGQGLQFLFEYFSETQRNKGNFPGRFSGRQFSNSRSEMNVSTLELGDSALYLCASSLDYYGGETQYFGPGTRLLVL.

V is TRBV10-3 and J is TRBJ1-1; 8 bases line up with TRBD1. The CDR3 sequence is 13 residues long. The germline gives CDR1 ENHRY, CDR2 SYGVKD. The V segment lost 9 bases and the J segment 4 bases; nucleotides outside the gene matches: 7. Here the CDR3 reads CAIGLTGGTEAFF. The CDR3 DNA follows: TGTGCCATTGGCCTAACAGGGGGCACTGAAGCTTTCTTT.

This clonotype was counted a few times. The J gene is TRBJ2-3, the V gene TRBV4-1; 7 bases are shared with TRBD2. V trimming: 2 bases; J trimming: 2 bases; junction bases outside the gene matches: 4. The CDR3 is 15 amino acids. Germline V gene data show CDR1 as MGHRA and CDR2 as YSYEKL. CDR3 amino acids: CASSQTSVSTDTQYF. CDR3 in DNA: TGCGCCAGCAGCCAAACTAGCGTCTCCACAGATACGCAGTATTTT.

J is TRBJ1-5 and V is TRBV18, with D tentatively TRBD1 (5 bases). Germline V CDR1 and CDR2: KGHSH, LQKENI. V lost 1 base to trimming and J lost 9 bases, with 13 bases between them. The CDR3 has 14 residues. The CDR3 nucleotides read TGTGCCAGCTCACCACAGGGACCTCCTCGGCCCCAGCATTTT. As protein: CASSPQGPPRPQHF. The full variable domain, in which reference TRBV18 and TRBJ1-5 provide the parts outside the CDR3, is NAGVMQNPRHLVRRRGQEARLRCSPMKGHSHVYWYRQLPEEGLKFMVYLQKENIIDESGMPKERFSAEFPKEGPSILRIQQVVRGDSAAYFCASSPQGPPRPQHFGDGTRLSIL.

This clonotype has more than one count but fewer than ten. DNA of the CDR3: TGCAGCGTTGAGCTGGGGCGCGAGCAGTACTTC. It translates to CSVELGREQYF. The chain joins TRBV29-1 to TRBJ2-1; possibly TRBD1 for D (5 bases). The J call is doubtful: the DNA matches TRBJ2-7 better. There are 11 residues in the CDR3. Looked up from germline, CDR1 is SQVTM and CDR2 is ANQGSEA.

This clonotype has more than one count but fewer than ten. This chain uses TRBV12-3 or TRBV12-4 with TRBJ1-1; D unresolved. The CDR3 is made up of 15 amino acids. V lost 1 base and J lost 5, with 14 bases in between. In DNA form, the CDR3 reads TGTGCCAGCAGTTTAGAGGGTCAAGTGGGGACTGAAGCTTTCTTT. Translation: CASSLEGQVGTEAFF.

This clonotype has at least ten counts. The chain has TRBV5-4 and TRBJ2-5; D gene unclear. Germline V gene sequence: CDR1 SGHNT, CDR2 YYREEE (reference sequence). CDR3 length: 13 amino acids. V gave up 6 bases and J gave up 2 bases, with 11 bases separating them. The CDR3 here is CASTPSGQETQYF. CDR3 nucleotide sequence: TGTGCCAGCACCCCGTCAGGTCAAGAGACCCAGTACTTC.

The gene calls are TRBV11-2 and TRBJ2-1; D is perhaps TRBD1 or TRBD2 (5 bases each). CDR1 is SGHAT and CDR2 is FQNNGV in the germline V gene. V was pared by 0 bases and J by 9 bases, with 15 bases between. This CDR3 is 15 amino acids long. The DNA of the CDR3 is TGTGCCAGCAGCTTAGATGGGGGATTTATGGGTGAGCAGTTCTTC. It yields the protein CASSLDGGFMGEQFF.

The chain employs TRBV4-3 and TRBJ1-5; D call uncertain. The CDR3 is 12 amino acids. The germline V and J ends were trimmed by 1 base and 15 bases, with 13 bases remaining between them. The germline V gene has CDR1 LGHNA and CDR2 YSLEER. The CDR3 sequence: CASSQVTARWHF. The CDR3 region has the DNA TGCGCCAGCAGCCAAGTAACCGCCCGGTGGCATTTT.

A note on this clonotype: One junction end does not reproduce the germline sequence, and a read error may be involved. The chain carries TRBV12-3 or TRBV12-4 and TRBJ2-7; TRBD1 might be the D (6 bases). The CDR3 totals 10 residues. The CDR3 here is CASRLRDTNF. In nucleotides, the CDR3 is TGTGCCAGCAGACTCCGGGACACCAACTTC.